This paragraph covers one T cell receptor (beta chain) sequence. The data derive from a study of T cell responses to AZD1222 COVID-19 vaccine. Libraries were prepared by immunoSEQ multiplex PCR; TCRdb keeps only in-frame clonotypes and omits some of them. Of some 99,000 clones in the sample, about four fifths are singletons; the top ten hold 14%. The sequence was obtained from an adult who received the AZD1222 COVID-19 vaccine. The sample in question was peripheral blood, obtained 28 days after the second AZD1222 dose.

The CDR3 spells CASSLDRGEQYF. The DNA of the CDR3 is TGCGCCAGCAGCTTGGACAGGGGGGAGCAGTACTTC. The chain combines TRBV5-1 with TRBJ2-7; 8 nucleotides align to TRBD1. J was trimmed by 7 bases and V by 0 bases; bases with no gene match: 0. CDR1 SGHRS and CDR2 YFSETQ come from the germline V gene. The CDR3 spans 12 residues.